This T cell receptor beta chain was captured by sequencing in a study of metastatic and nonmetastatic thyroid tumors. In the study overall: Samples came from malignant and benign thyroid patients, and repertoires were compared across blood and tumor or nodule tissue. Study-wide results and caveats: Significantly greater TCR beta diversity was reportedly found in malignant thyroid tumors than in benign nodules (in blood and tumor).

From the PCR reads, TCRdb re-called clones with MiXCR. Of around 34,000 clones in the sample, about a fifth were seen once. Prior to thyroid surgery, none of the patients had received any treatment. Remarks on this clone: The antigen remains undetermined. A much bigger clone sits one base away, suggesting this may be a read error.

CDR1 and CDR2 from the germline V gene are KGHSH and LQKENI. CDR3 size: 11 residues. Sequencing was carried out using tumor tissue. The chain carries TRBV18 and TRBJ2-5; D is unclear. The TCR originated in a male donor with papillary thyroid cancer or a benign thyroid nodule (not recorded which). Some clones in this sample may be carry-over from other donors' samples. The CDR3, as DNA: TGTGCCAGCTCACCGGGCGAGACCAAGTACTTC. Translating it yields CASSPGETKYF.